The 26 T cell receptor beta chains listed next were all sequenced from one sample in a study of T cell repertoires in cytomegalovirus infection. Via MiXCR, TCRdb re-called the reads, giving one row per CDR3 protein. The sample has 250,000 or so distinct CDR3 sequences; 9% to 15% are singletons. Sequenced: PBMCs. These receptors all stem from a human donor in good health (CMV status not recorded). Some clones in this sample may be carry-over from other donors' samples.

As regards this clonotype: A much bigger clone sits one base away, suggesting this may be a read error. This chain uses TRBV5-1 with TRBJ2-5; 10 positions agree with TRBD2. The CDR3 totals 19 residues. Trimming removed 2 bases from V and 5 bases from J; junction bases left unmatched: 18. Per the germline V gene, CDR1 is SGHRS and CDR2 is YFSETQ. The CDR3 coding sequence is TGCGCCAGCAGCTTCGGACTAGCGGCGACCGACGGGCAGCGGGAGACCCAGTACTTC. Encoded protein: CASSFGLAATDGQRETQYF.

This sequence joins TRBV7-2 and TRBJ2-1, with TRBD2 identical over 7 bases. The length of the CDR3 is 17 residues. V lost 1 base to trimming and J lost 10 bases; unmatched junction nucleotides: 16. CDR1 and CDR2 (germline): SGHTA, FQGNSA. The DNA of the CDR3 is TGTGCCAGCAGCTTAGACGGTGGGGCTAGCGGAGGACGCGAGCAGTTCTTC. As protein: CASSLDGGASGGREQFF.

This clonotype showed up many times. The chain links TRBV2 to TRBJ2-2; a possible D gene is TRBD1 (6 bases). Per germline, CDR1 SNHLY and CDR2 FYNNEI. V lost 0 bases and J 3 bases, leaving 11 bases between the germline ends. This CDR3 contains 16 residues. CDR3 coding DNA: TGTGCCAGCAGTGAAGCAGGGCAGGGGTACACCGGGGAGCTGTTTTTT. Translation: CASSEAGQGYTGELFF.

The table lists this clonotype with many counts. The chain employs TRBV7-2 and TRBJ1-2, with TRBD1 matching 8 bases. Germline trimming cut 0 bases from V and 7 bases from J; bases unmatched to any gene: 7. There are 15 residues in the CDR3. CDR1 is SGHTA, CDR2 FQGNSA, per germline. Written as DNA, the CDR3 is TGTGCCAGCAGCTTAGCGGTGCAGGGGGCGGGTGGCTACACCTTC. As protein: CASSLAVQGAGGYTF.

This clonotype was observed a handful of times. This chain connects TRBV12-3 or TRBV12-4 to TRBJ2-1; D not certain. The CDR3 runs to 14 residues. V dropped 1 base and J dropped 4 bases, with 8 bases sitting between them. The CDR3 protein is CASSLGLLYNEQFF. In DNA, the CDR3 is TGTGCCAGCAGTTTAGGCCTTTTATACAATGAGCAGTTCTTC.

Concerning this clonotype itself: This may come from a read error, since a much larger clone is one base off. The chain carries TRBV19 and TRBJ2-2, with D perhaps matching TRBD2 (5 bases). The CDR3 loop spans 15 amino acids. The germline CDR1 and CDR2 sequences are LNHDA and SQIVND (reference sequence). CDR3 bases: TGTACCAGTAGGGAGACTACTACGAACACCGGGGAGCTGTTTTTT. It specifies CTSRETTTNTGELFF.

There are many counts of this clonotype. The chain carries TRBV7-3 and TRBJ2-5; 10 bases map to TRBD2. Germline values: CDR1 SGHTA, CDR2 FQGTGA. V shed 2 bases and J 7 bases; nucleotides not matched to a gene: 10. The CDR3 covers 16 residues. CDR3 in DNA: TGTGCCAGCAGCTTAGAGGGACTAGCGCCCCGGGGGACCCAGTACTTC. Its translation: CASSLEGLAPRGTQYF.

This clonotype appeared many times. The chain recombines TRBV12-3 or TRBV12-4 with TRBJ1-3; perhaps TRBD1 as D (6 bases). Deletions cut 1 base from V and 4 bases from J, with 14 bases between. The CDR3 contains 16 residues. CDR3 nucleotide sequence: TGTGCCAGCAGTTTAGATGCGGCAGGGGCAGGAAACACCATATATTTT. It translates to CASSLDAAGAGNTIYF.

This clonotype was detected a few times. This rearrangement joins TRBV5-6 to TRBJ1-5; tentative D call: TRBD1 (5 bases). V lost 1 base to trimming and J lost 4 bases, with 9 bases between them. The germline gives CDR1 SGHDT, CDR2 YYEEEE. The CDR3 is 14 amino acids. The CDR3 DNA reads TGTGCCAGCAGCTTGCTCCAGGGAAATCAGCCCCAGCATTTT. Translation: CASSLLQGNQPQHF.

This clonotype was seen a handful of times. This chain joins TRBV5-4 and TRBJ1-2; 7 nucleotides agree with TRBD1. CDR1 SGHNT and CDR2 YYREEE come from the germline V gene (reference sequence). There are 13 residues in the CDR3. Losses at the gene ends were 3 bases for V and 4 bases for J; bases not matched to a gene: 3. This CDR3 is CASSSTGVYGYTF. CDR3 in DNA: TGTGCCAGCAGCTCAACAGGGGTCTATGGCTACACCTTC.

This clonotype was observed at least ten times. The V and J genes are TRBV2 and TRBJ2-5, with TRBD1 as a possible D gene (6 bases). Germline CDR1 reads SNHLY; CDR2 reads FYNNEI. The CDR3 runs to 17 residues. V lost 3 bases to trimming and J lost 2 bases, with 19 bases between them. CDR3 protein: CASSERLSGQFQETQYF. CDR3 in DNA: TGTGCCAGCAGTGAGCGGCTTTCCGGACAGTTTCAAGAGACCCAGTACTTC. Looking up the rest from reference TRBV2 and TRBJ2-5 gives the full variable domain: EPEVTQTPSHQVTQMGQEVILRCVPISNHLYFYWYRQILGQKVEFLVSFYNNEISEKSEIFDDQFSVERPDGSNFTLKIRSTKLEDSAMYFCASSERLSGQFQETQYFGPGTRLLVL.

This clonotype was found many times. The V gene is TRBV7-3, the J gene TRBJ2-3; D may be TRBD1 (5 bases). There are 14 residues in the CDR3. Germline V gives CDR1 SGHTA, CDR2 FQGTGA. V gave up 5 bases and J gave up 4 bases, with 13 bases separating them. The CDR3 loop reads CASSPGLGPDTQYF. CDR3 coding DNA: TGTGCCAGCAGCCCTGGCCTGGGGCCAGATACGCAGTATTTT.

The chain joins TRBV11-2 to TRBJ2-5; D not certain. The CDR3 extends over 12 amino acids. The V end lost 5 bases, the J end lost 3 bases, and 7 bases lay between the germline ends. Germline values: CDR1 SGHAT, CDR2 FQNNGV. The CDR3 reads CASSQMEETQYF. The CDR3 DNA follows: TGTGCCAGCAGCCAGATGGAAGAGACCCAGTACTTC.

This clonotype was seen ten or more times. V gene TRBV6-5 combines with J gene TRBJ2-7, with TRBD1 matching 8 bases. This CDR3 spans 14 amino acids. Germline values: CDR1 MNHEY, CDR2 SVGAGI. With 4 bases clipped from V and 2 bases from J, the junction kept 4 bases outside the gene matches. CDR3 region: CASSLDREPYEQYF. CDR3 nucleotides: TGTGCCAGCAGTTTGGACAGGGAGCCCTACGAGCAGTACTTC.

As regards this clonotype: A junction boundary mismatches the germline segment, possibly from a read error. The genes are TRBV29-1 and TRBJ1-5; D ambiguous. This CDR3 is built from 14 residues. Germline CDR1 reads SQVTM; CDR2 reads ANQGSEA. This CDR3 reads CSLDPGRGCKPQHF. CDR3 in DNA: TGCAGCCTTGACCCGGGCCGGGGTTGTAAGCCCCAGCATTTT.

Many counts were recorded for this clonotype. The chain employs TRBV7-2 and TRBJ2-3; the D gene could be TRBD1 or TRBD2 (5 bases each). The CDR3 covers 15 residues. Germline loops: CDR1 SGHTA, CDR2 FQGNSA. Deletions cut 2 bases from V and 4 bases from J, with 13 bases between. The CDR3 loop is CASSLYIQGPDTQYF. The CDR3 coding sequence is TGTGCCAGCAGCTTATATATTCAGGGACCAGATACGCAGTATTTT.

This clonotype was seen at least ten times. The rearrangement uses TRBV7-2 and TRBJ1-1; no clear D. The CDR3 spans 15 residues. V was trimmed by 2 bases and J by 1 base, leaving 11 bases between them. Germline CDR1 reads SGHTA; CDR2 reads FQGNSA. CDR3 amino acids: CASSLFPGENTEAFF. DNA for the CDR3: TGTGCCAGCAGCTTATTTCCGGGAGAGAACACTGAAGCTTTCTTT. The full variable domain, with the rest looked up from reference TRBV7-2 and TRBJ1-1, is GAGVSQSPSNKVTEKGKDVELRCDPISGHTALYWYRQSLGQGLEFLIYFQGNSAPDKSGLPSDRFSAERTGGSVSTLTIQRTQQEDSAVYLCASSLFPGENTEAFFGQGTRLTVV.

The V gene is TRBV7-6, the J gene TRBJ2-3, with 7 bases identical to TRBD1. The germline CDR1 and CDR2 sequences are SGHVS and FNYEAQ. J was trimmed by 3 bases and V by 4 bases; bases with no gene match: 19. The CDR3 sequence is 19 residues long. In nucleotides, the CDR3 is TGTGCCAGCAGCTCATTAGGTCCCCGACAGGGAAGATGGACAGATACGCAGTATTTT. It is translated as CASSSLGPRQGRWTDTQYF.

In this sample, this clonotype turned up many times. V gene TRBV25-1 combines with J gene TRBJ1-2; a possible D gene is TRBD1 (6 bases). CDR3 size: 15 residues. Germline loops: CDR1 MGHDK, CDR2 SYGVNS. Trimming removed 6 bases from V and 3 bases from J, with 17 bases in between. The CDR3 bases are TGTGCCAGCAGCGCTCCCTTCAGGGGCGACTATGGCTACACCTTC. This encodes CASSAPFRGDYGYTF.

There are a few counts of this clonotype. The CDR3 nucleotides read TGTGCCAGCAGCTGGACTAGCGCTACCGGGGAGCTGTTTTTT. Protein product: CASSWTSATGELFF. The chain couples TRBV5-4 to TRBJ2-2, with 9 bases identical to TRBD2. The ends lost 3 bases at V and 5 bases at J; junction bases unmatched: 2. This CDR3 spans 14 amino acids. Germline loops: CDR1 SGHNT, CDR2 YYREEE (reference sequence).

This clonotype was seen only a few times. The chain combines TRBV19 with TRBJ1-5, with D uncertain. This CDR3 has 15 amino acids. The V gene's germline CDR1 is LNHDA and CDR2 SQIVND (reference sequence). V gave up 6 bases and J gave up 6 bases, with 18 bases separating them. The CDR3 DNA reads TGTGCCAGTAGCCAATCTTCGACAAGTTCTCAGCCCCAGCATTTT. Protein: CASSQSSTSSQPQHF.

This clonotype was seen many times. The chain employs TRBV7-2 and TRBJ2-7; D may be TRBD1 (6 bases). The germline V and J ends were trimmed by 2 bases and 5 bases, with 16 bases remaining between them. Germline V gene lookup returns CDR1 SGHTA and CDR2 FQGNSA. The length of the CDR3 is 15 residues. The CDR3 loop is CASSLPWEQGNEQYF. For the CDR3, the DNA is TGTGCCAGCAGCTTACCCTGGGAACAGGGAAACGAGCAGTACTTC. Filled out from reference TRBV7-2 and TRBJ2-7, the complete variable domain reads GAGVSQSPSNKVTEKGKDVELRCDPISGHTALYWYRQSLGQGLEFLIYFQGNSAPDKSGLPSDRFSAERTGGSVSTLTIQRTQQEDSAVYLCASSLPWEQGNEQYFGPGTRLTVT.

This clonotype showed up many times. The rearrangement links TRBV28 to TRBJ2-7; D might be TRBD1 or TRBD2, each matching 5 bases. Germline V CDR1 and CDR2: MDHEN, SYDVKM. Trimming took 4 bases from V and 4 from J, leaving 11 bases between them. CDR3 size: 13 residues. Here the CDR3 DNA reads TGTGCCAGCAGTTCCCGGGGACCTTACGAGCAGTACTTC. Amino acid sequence: CASSSRGPYEQYF.

In this sample, this clonotype turned up many times. V usage is TRBV25-1 and J usage is TRBJ1-2, with D possibly being TRBD1 (5 bases). Germline V gene sequence: CDR1 MGHDK, CDR2 SYGVNS. The CDR3 is 18 amino acids. V dropped 6 bases and J dropped 6 bases, with 29 bases sitting between them. CDR3 DNA: TGTGCCAGCAGCCGGCAACGGGGGACTGAGCAGGGCGGGGATGGCTACACCTTC. This encodes CASSRQRGTEQGGDGYTF.

The rearrangement uses TRBV4-3 and TRBJ2-5, with 13 bases matching TRBD2. V lost 0 bases to trimming and J lost 2 bases; unmatched junction nucleotides: 9. Germline values: CDR1 LGHNA, CDR2 YSLEER. The CDR3 covers 19 residues. The CDR3 sequence is CASSQDFGTSGVRQETQYF. The CDR3 bases are TGCGCCAGCAGCCAAGATTTTGGGACTAGCGGGGTCCGTCAAGAGACCCAGTACTTC.

The V and J genes are TRBV25-1 and TRBJ2-5; the match to TRBD1 covers 9 bases. The ends lost 8 bases at V and 5 bases at J; junction bases unmatched: 12. CDR3 length: 15 amino acids. Germline loops: CDR1 MGHDK, CDR2 SYGVNS. In nucleotides, the CDR3 is TGTGCCAGCCAGAATCTACAGGGGGCGCCGGAGACCCAGTACTTC. Its translation: CASQNLQGAPETQYF.